This T cell receptor beta chain was identified during a study of T cell changes during pregnancy in multiple sclerosis. Germline V gene sequence: CDR1 GTSNPN, CDR2 SVGIG (reference sequence). Between the trimmed V and J ends, which lost 4 bases and 4 bases, there was a span of 14 bases. This CDR3 contains 13 residues. Only in-frame clones appear in the TCRdb table, and some are missing; sequencing was by immunoSEQ multiplex PCR. The profile shows more than 45,000 clones, 80% to 90% of them singletons. V gene TRBV30 combines with J gene TRBJ2-7; D might be TRBD1 (5 bases). This specimen was CD4+ T cells from peripheral blood mononuclear cells, taken in the second trimester of pregnancy. This TCR was sampled from a female donor with multiple sclerosis, enrolled in a pregnancy study. The CDR3 region is CAWTKDTRYEQYF. The CDR3 DNA follows: TGTGCCTGGACCAAGGACACAAGATACGAGCAGTACTTC.